One and the same sample provided the 5 T cell receptor beta chains below, sequenced in a study of blood T cell repertoires in COVID-19. The repertoire was sequenced with immunoSEQ multiplex PCR; TCRdb's copy has only in-frame clones and lacks some. This sample carries hundreds of thousands of clones, roughly nine tenths of them seen once, and the ten largest clones take 3%. Sequenced input: PBMCs or T cells enriched from blood (not recorded which). These receptor sequences come from a woman in her 30s who had recovered from COVID-19.

In the case of this clone: The identical CDR3 is also encoded by other nucleotide sequences in the sample. V gene TRBV9 combines with J gene TRBJ1-2; TRBD1 might be the D (5 bases). Germline V gives CDR1 SGDLS, CDR2 YYNGEE. The CDR3 covers 15 residues. Trimming took off 0 bases at V and 2 bases at J, with 11 bases between the two ends. The CDR3 reads CASSVATGPNYGYTF. The CDR3 DNA reads TGTGCCAGCAGCGTAGCTACAGGACCAAACTATGGCTACACCTTC.

This clone has a handful of counts. This chain connects TRBV28 to TRBJ1-6; 8 nucleotides match TRBD1. This CDR3 comprises 14 residues. V dropped 6 bases and J dropped 9; count of bases not matched to a gene: 7. Per germline, CDR1 MDHEN and CDR2 SYDVKM. This chain's CDR3 is CASRAGTGGSPLHF. The CDR3 bases are TGTGCCAGCAGGGCCGGGACAGGAGGTTCACCCCTCCACTTT.

This chain joins TRBV2 and TRBJ2-5; 15 bases match TRBD2. Germline V CDR1 and CDR2: SNHLY, FYNNEI. The CDR3 has 16 residues. The V segment lost 7 bases and the J segment 5 bases; nucleotides outside the gene matches: 8. This CDR3 reads CASKGLAGGMFETQYF. CDR3 bases: TGTGCCAGCAAAGGACTAGCGGGAGGGATGTTTGAGACCCAGTACTTC.

J is TRBJ1-2 and V is TRBV3-1 (or the pseudogene TRBV3-2); D gene uncertain. From germline, CDR1 is LGHDT and CDR2 YNNKEL (reference sequence). The CDR3 totals 14 residues. The V end lost 4 bases, the J end lost 4 bases, and 13 bases lay between the germline ends. CDR3 sequence: CASSPRPDSYGYTF. The CDR3 region has the DNA TGTGCCAGCAGCCCCCGTCCAGACTCCTATGGCTACACCTTC.

The chain links TRBV9 to TRBJ2-5, with 8 nucleotides matching TRBD2. The CDR3 is 15 residues long. CDR1 is SGDLS and CDR2 is YYNGEE in the germline V gene. V shed 0 bases, J shed 5 bases, and the junction held 6 bases outside the gene matches. The CDR3: CASSVDGLALETQYF. CDR3 DNA sequence: TGTGCCAGCAGCGTAGATGGACTAGCTCTGGAGACCCAGTACTTC.